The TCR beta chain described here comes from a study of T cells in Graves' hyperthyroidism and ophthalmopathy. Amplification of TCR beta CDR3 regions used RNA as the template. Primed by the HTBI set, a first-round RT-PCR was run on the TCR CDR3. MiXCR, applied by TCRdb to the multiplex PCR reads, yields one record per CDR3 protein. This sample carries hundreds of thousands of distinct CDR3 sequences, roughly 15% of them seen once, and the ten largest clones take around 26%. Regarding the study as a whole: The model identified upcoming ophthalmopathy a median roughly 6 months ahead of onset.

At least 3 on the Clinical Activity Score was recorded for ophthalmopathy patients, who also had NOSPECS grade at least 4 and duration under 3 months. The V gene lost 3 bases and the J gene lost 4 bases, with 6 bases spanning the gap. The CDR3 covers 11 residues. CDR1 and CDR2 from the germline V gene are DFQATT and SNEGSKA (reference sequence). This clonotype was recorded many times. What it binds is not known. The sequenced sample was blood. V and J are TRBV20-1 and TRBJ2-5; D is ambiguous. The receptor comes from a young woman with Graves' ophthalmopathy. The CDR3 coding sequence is TGCAGTGCTAGTTTCGGAGAGACCCAGTACTTC. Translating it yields CSASFGETQYF.